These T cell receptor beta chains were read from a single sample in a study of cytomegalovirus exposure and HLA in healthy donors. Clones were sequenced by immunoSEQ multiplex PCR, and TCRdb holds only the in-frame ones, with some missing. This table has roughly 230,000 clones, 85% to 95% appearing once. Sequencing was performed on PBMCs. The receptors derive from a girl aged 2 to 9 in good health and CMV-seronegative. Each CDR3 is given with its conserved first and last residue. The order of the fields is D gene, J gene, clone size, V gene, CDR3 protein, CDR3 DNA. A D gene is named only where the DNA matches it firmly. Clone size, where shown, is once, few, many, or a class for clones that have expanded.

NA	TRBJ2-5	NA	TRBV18	CASSQQYQETQYF	TGTGCCAGCTCACAACAGTATCAAGAGACCCAGTACTTC
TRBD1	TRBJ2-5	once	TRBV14	CASSQRTGGLKQETQYF	TGTGCCAGCAGCCAACGCACAGGGGGTCTCAAGCAAGAGACCCAGTACTTC
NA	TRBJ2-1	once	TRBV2	CASTGGAGANNEQFF	TGTGCCAGCACCGGCGGGGCGGGGGCAAACAATGAGCAGTTCTTC
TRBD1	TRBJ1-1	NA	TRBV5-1	CASSLGQGAVNTEAFF	TGCGCCAGCAGCTTGGGTCAGGGGGCGGTGAACACTGAAGCTTTCTTT
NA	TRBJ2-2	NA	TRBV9	CASSVVGGPNTGELFF	TGTGCCAGCAGCGTAGTAGGCGGGCCGAACACCGGGGAGCTGTTTTTT
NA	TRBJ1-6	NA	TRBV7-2	CASSFQGSYNSPLHF	TGTGCCAGCAGCTTCCAGGGCTCCTATAATTCACCCCTCCACTTT
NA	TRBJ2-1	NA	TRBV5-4	CASSVTSGASNEQFF	TGTGCCAGCAGCGTAACTAGTGGCGCCAGCAATGAGCAGTTCTTC
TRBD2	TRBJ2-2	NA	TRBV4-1	CASSLKGLAGGFSGELFF	TGCGCCAGCAGCCTTAAGGGACTAGCGGGGGGGTTTTCTGGGGAGCTGTTTTTT
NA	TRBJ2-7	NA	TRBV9	CASSVDFGYEQYF	TGTGCCAGCAGCGTAGATTTCGGCTACGAGCAGTACTTC
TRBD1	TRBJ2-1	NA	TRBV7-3	CASSATGGYNEQFF	TGTGCCAGCAGCGCCACAGGGGGCTACAATGAGCAGTTCTTC
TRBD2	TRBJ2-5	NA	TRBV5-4	CASSSWTSEAIGTQYF	TGTGCCAGCAGCTCCTGGACTAGTGAGGCAATTGGGACCCAGTACTTC
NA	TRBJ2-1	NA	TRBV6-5	CASRVSGSSYNEQFF	TGTGCCAGCAGAGTAAGCGGAAGCTCCTACAATGAGCAGTTCTTC
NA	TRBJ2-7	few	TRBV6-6	CASSSPSDYEQYF	TGTGCCAGCAGTTCCCCTAGCGACTACGAGCAGTACTTC
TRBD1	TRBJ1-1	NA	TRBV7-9	CASSLEPPDRDRGHNFF	TGTGCCAGCAGCTTAGAGCCACCCGACCGGGACAGGGGGCACAATTTCTTT
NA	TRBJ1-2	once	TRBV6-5	CASRSFRGQEGYTF	TGTGCCAGCAGGTCGTTTAGGGGTCAGGAGGGCTACACCTTC
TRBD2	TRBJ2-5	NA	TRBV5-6	CVSSGGLAGGGETQYF	TGTGTCAGCAGCGGAGGACTAGCGGGAGGAGGAGAGACCCAGTACTTC
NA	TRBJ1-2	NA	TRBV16	CASSQYVTGRDYGYTF	TGTGCCAGCAGCCAATATGTTACTGGGAGGGACTATGGCTACACCTTC
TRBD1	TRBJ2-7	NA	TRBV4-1	CASSHLGTGSYEQYF	TGCGCCAGCAGCCATCTCGGGACAGGGAGCTACGAGCAGTACTTC
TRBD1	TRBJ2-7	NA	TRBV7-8	CASSPGQDTYEQYF	TGTGCCAGCAGCCCCGGACAGGATACCTACGAGCAGTACTTC
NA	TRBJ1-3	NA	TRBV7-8	CASSPGLPGNTIYF	TGTGCCAGCAGCCCCGGGTTACCTGGAAACACCATATATTTT
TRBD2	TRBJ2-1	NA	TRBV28	CASKIRTSGRTEQFF	TGTGCCAGCAAAATAAGAACTAGCGGGAGGACTGAGCAGTTCTTC
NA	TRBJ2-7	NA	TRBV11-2	CASSTGTLSSYEQYF	TGTGCCAGCAGCACCGGGACACTCAGCTCCTACGAGCAGTACTTC
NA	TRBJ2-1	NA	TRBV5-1	CASRYRDFVHNEQFF	TGCGCCAGCAGATACCGGGACTTCGTCCACAATGAGCAGTTCTTC
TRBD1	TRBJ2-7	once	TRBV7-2	CASSLERQGGGSYEQYF	TGTGCCAGCAGCTTAGAACGACAGGGTGGGGGCTCCTACGAGCAGTACTTC
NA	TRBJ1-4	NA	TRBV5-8	CASSLGEGSTNEKLFF	TGTGCCAGCAGCTTGGGGGAGGGCTCAACTAATGAAAAACTGTTTTTT
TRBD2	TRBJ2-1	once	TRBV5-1	CASSVRGRGGYNEQFF	TGCGCCAGCAGCGTTAGGGGGCGGGGGGGCTACAATGAGCAGTTCTTC
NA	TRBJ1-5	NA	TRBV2	CASSGDRGNQPQHF	TGTGCCAGCAGCGGGGATAGGGGGAATCAGCCCCAGCATTTT
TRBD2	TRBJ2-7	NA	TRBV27	CASSFASGTTYEQYF	TGTGCCAGCAGTTTCGCTAGCGGGACAACCTACGAGCAGTACTTC
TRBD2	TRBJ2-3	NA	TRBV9	CASSVVAGGLAGGHLTDTQYF	TGTGCCAGCAGCGTAGTCGCGGGGGGGCTAGCGGGGGGCCACCTCACAGATACGCAGTATTTT
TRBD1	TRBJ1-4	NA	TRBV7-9	CASSLAGQGGEKLFF	TGTGCCAGCAGCTTAGCGGGACAGGGTGGTGAAAAACTGTTTTTT
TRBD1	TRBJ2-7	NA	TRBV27	CASSFTGGTYEQYF	TGTGCCAGCAGTTTTACAGGGGGGACCTACGAGCAGTACTTC
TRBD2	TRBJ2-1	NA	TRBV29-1	CSVVMVAGGNEQFF	TGCAGCGTTGTTATGGTAGCGGGAGGCAATGAGCAGTTCTTC
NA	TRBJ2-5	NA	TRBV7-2	CASSLGTSETQYF	TGTGCCAGCAGCTTGGGGACTTCGGAGACCCAGTACTTC
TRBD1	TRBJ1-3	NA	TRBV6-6	CAIGGQGPGNTIYF	TGTGCCATCGGCGGACAGGGGCCTGGAAACACCATATATTTT
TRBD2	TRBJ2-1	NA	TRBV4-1	CASSQGLAGGPNEQFF	TGCGCCAGCAGCCAAGGACTAGCGGGGGGGCCCAATGAGCAGTTCTTC
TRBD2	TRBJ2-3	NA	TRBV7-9	CASSLDPAGALDTQYF	TGTGCCAGCAGCTTAGACCCAGCGGGAGCTTTAGATACGCAGTATTTT
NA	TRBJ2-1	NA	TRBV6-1	CASSAGGGGEQFF	TGTGCCAGCAGTGCTGGGGGGGGCGGTGAGCAGTTCTTC
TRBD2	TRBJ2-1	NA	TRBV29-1	CSTGLAGGVYNEQFF	TGCAGCACCGGACTAGCGGGGGGTGTCTACAATGAGCAGTTCTTC
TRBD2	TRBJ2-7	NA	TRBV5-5	CASSSGLAGVWTYEQYF	TGTGCCAGCAGCTCGGGACTAGCGGGAGTGTGGACCTACGAGCAGTACTTC
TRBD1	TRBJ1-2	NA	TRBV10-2	CASSDRGQGYTF	TGCGCCAGCAGTGACAGGGGGCAAGGCTACACCTTC
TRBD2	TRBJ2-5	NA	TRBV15	CAAGASGRALETQYF	TGTGCCGCGGGGGCTAGCGGGAGGGCCTTGGAGACCCAGTACTTC
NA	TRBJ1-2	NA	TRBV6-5	CASSPIHTNYGYTF	TGTGCCAGCAGCCCGATACATACGAACTATGGCTACACCTTC
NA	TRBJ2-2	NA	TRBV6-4	CASSESSMGQITGELFF	TGTGCCAGCAGTGAGTCAAGTATGGGGCAGATCACCGGGGAGCTGTTTTTT
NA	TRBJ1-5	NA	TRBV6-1	CASSATGCSNQPQHF	TGTGCCAGCAGTGCGACAGGCTGTTCAAATCAGCCCCAGCATTTT
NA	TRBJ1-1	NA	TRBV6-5	CASSDRGAFF	TGTGCCAGCAGTGATCGAGGAGCTTTCTTT
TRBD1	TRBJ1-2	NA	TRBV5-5	CATRAEDRDRGNYGYTF	TGTGCCACCCGAGCAGAAGACCGGGACAGGGGTAACTATGGCTACACCTTC
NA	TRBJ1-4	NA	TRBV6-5	CASKAGGSEKLFF	TGTGCCAGCAAGGCGGGGGGAAGTGAAAAACTGTTTTTT